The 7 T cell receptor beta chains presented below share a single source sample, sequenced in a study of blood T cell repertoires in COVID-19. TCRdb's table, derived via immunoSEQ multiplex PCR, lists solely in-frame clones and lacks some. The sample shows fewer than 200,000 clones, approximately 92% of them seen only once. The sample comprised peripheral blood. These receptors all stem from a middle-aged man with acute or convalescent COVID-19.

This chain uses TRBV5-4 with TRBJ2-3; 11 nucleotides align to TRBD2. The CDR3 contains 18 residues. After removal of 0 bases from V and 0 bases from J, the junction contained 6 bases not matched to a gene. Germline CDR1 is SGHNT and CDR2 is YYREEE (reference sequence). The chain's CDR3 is CASSLGGLAVPSTDTQYF. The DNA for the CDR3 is TGTGCCAGCAGCTTGGGGGGACTAGCGGTCCCTAGCACAGATACGCAGTATTTT.

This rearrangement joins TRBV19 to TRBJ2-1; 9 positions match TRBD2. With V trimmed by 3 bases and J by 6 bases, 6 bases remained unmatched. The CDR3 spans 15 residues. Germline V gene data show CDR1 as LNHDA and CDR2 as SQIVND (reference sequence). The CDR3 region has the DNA TGTGCCAGTAGTATCGGCGGGGGGGCCGGCAATGAGCAGTTCTTC. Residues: CASSIGGGAGNEQFF.

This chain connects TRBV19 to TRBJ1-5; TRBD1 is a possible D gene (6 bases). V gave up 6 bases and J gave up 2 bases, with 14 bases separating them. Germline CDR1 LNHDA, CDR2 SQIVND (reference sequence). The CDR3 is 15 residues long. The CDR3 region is CASRMGGAGNQPQHF. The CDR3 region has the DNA TGTGCCAGTAGAATGGGGGGGGCGGGCAATCAGCCCCAGCATTTT.

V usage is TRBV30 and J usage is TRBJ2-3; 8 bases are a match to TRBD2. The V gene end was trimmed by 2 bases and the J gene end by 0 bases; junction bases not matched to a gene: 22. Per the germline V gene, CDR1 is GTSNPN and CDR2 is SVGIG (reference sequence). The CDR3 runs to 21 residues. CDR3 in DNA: TGTGCCTGGAGTACTATACCCGCGACATCCATATTAGCGGGAAGCACAGATACGCAGTATTTT. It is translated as CAWSTIPATSILAGSTDTQYF. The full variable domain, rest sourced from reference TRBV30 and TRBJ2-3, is SQTIHQWPATLVQPVGSPLSLECTVEGTSNPNLYWYRQAAGRGLQLLFYSVGIGQISSEVPQNLSASRPQDRQFILSSKKLLLSDSGFYLCAWSTIPATSILAGSTDTQYFGPGTRLTVL.

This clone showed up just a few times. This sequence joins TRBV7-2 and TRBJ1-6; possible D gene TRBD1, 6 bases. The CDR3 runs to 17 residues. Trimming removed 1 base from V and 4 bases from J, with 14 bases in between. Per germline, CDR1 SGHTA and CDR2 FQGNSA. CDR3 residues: CASSLGSQGRYNSPLHF. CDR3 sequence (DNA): TGTGCCAGCAGCTTAGGATCTCAGGGGCGATATAATTCACCCCTCCACTTT.

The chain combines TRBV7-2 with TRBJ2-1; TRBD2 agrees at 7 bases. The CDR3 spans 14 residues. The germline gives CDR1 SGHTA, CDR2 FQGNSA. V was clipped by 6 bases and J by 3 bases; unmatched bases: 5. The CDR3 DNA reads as TGTGCCAGCAGTCCTAGCGGTTACTACAATGAGCAGTTCTTC. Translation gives CASSPSGYYNEQFF. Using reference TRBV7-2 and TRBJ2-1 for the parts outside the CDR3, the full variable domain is GAGVSQSPSNKVTEKGKDVELRCDPISGHTALYWYRQSLGQGLEFLIYFQGNSAPDKSGLPSDRFSAERTGGSVSTLTIQRTQQEDSAVYLCASSPSGYYNEQFFGPGTRLTVL.

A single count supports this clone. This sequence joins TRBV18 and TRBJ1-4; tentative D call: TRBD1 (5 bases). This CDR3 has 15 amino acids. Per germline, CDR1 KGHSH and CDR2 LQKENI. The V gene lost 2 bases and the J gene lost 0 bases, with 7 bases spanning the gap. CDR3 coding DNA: TGTGCCAGCTCACCAAAGACAGCAACTAATGAAAAACTGTTTTTT. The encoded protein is CASSPKTATNEKLFF.